This T cell receptor (beta chain) originates from a study of blood T cell repertoires in COVID-19. Study-wide background: COVID-19 samples, acute and convalescent, were from the United States, Italy and Spain. T cells, B-cell-depleted T cells, or PBMCs provided the cDNA or gDNA that served as material.

The CDR3 totals 17 residues. Trimming took off 3 bases at V and 5 bases at J, with 17 bases between the two ends. Germline V gene lookup returns CDR1 MNHEY and CDR2 SMNVEV (reference sequence). Per the study methods: Estimation of nucleated cell counts relied on the amplification of reference gene primers. Assay: immunoSEQ multiplex PCR; the TCRdb copy retains only in-frame clones and omits some. V, J and clone size were drawn from that table, and D and trimming were deduced from the DNA. The data contain 140,000 to 150,000 clones, about 74% of them seen just once; the ten biggest clones take up approximately 16%.

This TCR derives from a man aged 50 to 60 with acute or convalescent COVID-19. The rearrangement links TRBV27 to TRBJ1-6; possibly TRBD1 for D (5 bases). The specimen sequenced was peripheral blood. CDR3 nucleotides: TGTGCCAGCAGTTTTCAAGTAGACAGCCTTAATAATTCACCCCTCCACTTT. This translates into CASSFQVDSLNNSPLHF.